This T cell receptor beta chain originates from a study of human T cells and chemical hapten exposure. Notes on this clonotype: Its antigen is not known.

Time point reported: pre-sensitization, week 0. Indicated treatment: therapeutic diphenylcyclopropenone sensitization with weekly scalp DPC. In every case, blood was obtained before the patch test was applied. This CDR3 region has 12 residues. V lost 2 bases and J lost 7, with 8 bases in between. Germline CDR1 is MDHEN and CDR2 is SYDVKM. General study points: It was expanded TCRs that formed significantly more large CDR3 similarity clusters than controls did.

TCRdb re-derived calls from the RACE reads in MiXCR, one entry per CDR3 protein. The data show under 100,000 distinct CDR3 sequences, over 6.5% seen once. This TCR was sampled from a man aged 35-49 years with alopecia areata. Some clones in this sample may be carry-over from other donors' samples. The rearrangement links TRBV28 to TRBJ2-5; perhaps D is TRBD1 or TRBD2 (6 bases each). The sample was whole blood, taken in connection with sensitization to the hapten diphenylcyclopropenone (DPC). The CDR3 reads CASSLGGLTQYF. The DNA of the CDR3 is TGTGCCAGCAGTTTAGGGGGGCTGACCCAGTACTTC.